The 29 T cell receptor beta chains given below trace back to one sample, sequenced in a study of radiation and T cells in renal cell carcinoma. Sequenced by immunoSEQ multiplex PCR; TCRdb stores in-frame clones only, minus some. The repertoire holds 150,000 to 200,000 clones, with roughly 90% as singletons. Time point given: blood 4 weeks post-SBRT, at nephrectomy. Treatment meaning: 15 Gy SBRT to primary tumor, nephrectomy 4 weeks later. Sequenced here: blood, sampled from a patient whose treatment included radiotherapy and nephrectomy. These receptors originate from a woman aged 45-65 years with renal cell carcinoma.

The table lists this clone with a count of one. The chain employs TRBV18 and TRBJ1-1; D is ambiguous. V was trimmed by 2 bases and J by 4 bases, leaving 17 bases between them. This CDR3 has 16 amino acids. Germline CDR1 KGHSH, CDR2 LQKENI. The CDR3 coding sequence is TGTGCCAGCTCACCAGCCCAAGTTGGGTTAGGCACTGAAGCTTTCTTT. Its translation: CASSPAQVGLGTEAFF.

This clone came up a few times. The genes are TRBV5-6 and TRBJ1-6; TRBD1 might be the D (5 bases). Germline V gives CDR1 SGHDT, CDR2 YYEEEE. The CDR3 loop spans 15 amino acids. Trimming took 1 base from V and 5 from J, leaving 10 bases between them. CDR3 in amino acids: CASSLRQLDNSPLHF. CDR3 sequence (DNA): TGTGCCAGCAGCTTGCGACAGCTTGATAATTCACCCCTCCACTTT.

The rearrangement links TRBV5-4 to TRBJ2-5; the D gene is possibly TRBD2 (5 bases). The CDR3 contains 15 residues. Germline CDR1 SGHNT, CDR2 YYREEE (reference sequence). Trimming left V 4 bases short and J 5 bases short, with 18 bases between. CDR3 DNA: TGTGCCAGCAGCCGCCTGGGAGCCCGCGGTGAGACCCAGTACTTC. It yields the protein CASSRLGARGETQYF.

The chain combines TRBV5-4 with TRBJ1-6; TRBD1 agrees at 9 bases. Trimming at V came to 4 bases and at J to 11 bases, leaving 13 bases not matched to a gene. The CDR3 is 16 residues long. Germline-derived CDR1 and CDR2 are SGHNT and YYREEE (reference sequence). The CDR3 sequence is CASSALAPGQGPPLHF. The CDR3 nucleotides read TGTGCCAGCAGCGCCCTCGCTCCGGGACAGGGCCCACCCCTCCACTTT.

About this clone: At one of its ends the junction is not consistent with the germline gene, which may arise from a read error. This chain links TRBV7-7 with TRBJ2-5, with a possible D match to TRBD2 (6 bases). The CDR3 has 15 amino acids. Germline V gives CDR1 SSHAT, CDR2 FNYEAQ (reference sequence). In DNA, the CDR3 is TGTGCTAGCAGCTTAGCGACCCACGGGGGAGAGACCCAGTACTTC. It translates to CASSLATHGGETQYF.

The rearrangement links TRBV7-9 to TRBJ2-7; 9 bases fit TRBD2. J gave up 5 bases and V 3 bases, and 11 bases lay outside the gene matches. The CDR3 length is 16 residues. Germline assignment: CDR1 SEHNR and CDR2 FQNEAQ (reference sequence). The CDR3 DNA reads TGTGCCAGCAGCTTCGCGCGGCGGGGGGGCTTTAACGAGCAGTACTTC. Protein: CASSFARRGGFNEQYF.

The chain couples TRBV7-2 to TRBJ2-1; D is perhaps TRBD1 (6 bases). This CDR3 spans 14 amino acids. Germline loops: CDR1 SGHTA, CDR2 FQGNSA. V gave up 3 bases and J gave up 8 bases, with 14 bases separating them. CDR3: CASSFSGGQYEQFF. In DNA, the CDR3 is TGTGCCAGCAGCTTCTCTGGGGGCCAGTATGAGCAGTTCTTC.

The genes are TRBV6-1 and TRBJ1-1; the D is unclear. This CDR3 contains 15 residues. V lost 3 bases and J 2 bases, leaving 13 bases between the germline ends. Per germline, CDR1 MNHNS and CDR2 SASEGT. CDR3 in DNA: TGTGCCAGCAGTGACGACGCAGGCCTCAACACTGAAGCTTTCTTT. Translated: CASSDDAGLNTEAFF.

The genes are TRBV6-5 and TRBJ1-2; D is unresolved. The CDR3 spans 12 residues. Germline loops: CDR1 MNHEY, CDR2 SVGAGI. V was pared by 10 bases and J by 2 bases, with 11 bases between. The CDR3 nucleotides are TGTGCCACGACGGCTCTAAACTATGGCTACACCTTC. Encoded protein: CATTALNYGYTF.

The chain links TRBV15 to TRBJ1-1, with a weak D call TRBD1 (5 bases). Trimming took off 1 base at V and 4 bases at J, with 13 bases between the two ends. The CDR3 is 15 residues long. Looked up from germline, CDR1 is LNHNV and CDR2 is YYDKDF (reference sequence). CDR3 DNA sequence: TGTGCCACCAGCAGAGTGGTATCAGGGACCACTGAAGCTTTCTTT. Its translation is CATSRVVSGTTEAFF.

In this sample, this clone turned up a few times. The rearrangement joins TRBV6-1 to TRBJ1-5; no clear D. CDR1 and CDR2 from the germline V gene are MNHNS and SASEGT. V lost 3 bases and J 0 bases, leaving 6 bases between the germline ends. The CDR3 consists of 14 residues. The CDR3: CASSDWDSNQPQHF. For the CDR3, the DNA is TGTGCCAGCAGTGATTGGGATAGCAATCAGCCCCAGCATTTT.

The chain has TRBV9 and TRBJ1-1, with a tentative D call TRBD1 (6 bases). Trimming removed 3 bases at V and 0 bases at J, with 12 bases between. The CDR3 runs to 15 residues. From germline, CDR1 is SGDLS and CDR2 YYNGEE. This chain's CDR3 is CASSGRGGMNTEAFF. The CDR3 DNA is TGTGCCAGCAGCGGCAGGGGCGGGATGAACACTGAAGCTTTCTTT.

This sequence joins TRBV2 and TRBJ1-2, with 8 bases matching TRBD1. This CDR3 comprises 14 residues. Per germline, CDR1 SNHLY and CDR2 FYNNEI. J was trimmed by 6 bases and V by 3 bases; bases with no gene match: 6. The CDR3 region has the DNA TGTGCCAGCAGTGATATGACAGGGGCGGATGGCTACACCTTC. Protein product: CASSDMTGADGYTF.

This sequence joins TRBV18 and TRBJ1-1; no clear D gene. Germline V gene sequence: CDR1 KGHSH, CDR2 LQKENI. The CDR3 loop spans 14 amino acids. With 3 bases removed from V and 1 base from J, the gap between germline ends came to 9 bases. CDR3 protein: CASSPRRENTEAFF. For the CDR3, the DNA is TGTGCCAGCTCACCTCGGCGTGAGAACACTGAAGCTTTCTTT.

V usage is TRBV19 and J usage is TRBJ2-1; the D gene could be TRBD1 or TRBD2 (5 bases each). Germline values: CDR1 LNHDA, CDR2 SQIVND (reference sequence). Trimming removed 8 bases at V and 6 bases at J, with 17 bases between. The length of the CDR3 is 14 residues. The CDR3 DNA reads TGTGCCAGTTCTAACGGGGCAGGGAGCAATGAGCAGTTCTTC. Its protein product is CASSNGAGSNEQFF.

This clone came up once. The chain has TRBV5-6 and TRBJ1-3; maybe TRBD1 (5 bases). Per germline, CDR1 SGHDT and CDR2 YYEEEE. The CDR3 is 17 residues long. V was pared by 4 bases and J by 2 bases, with 19 bases between. The CDR3 is CASSPRWGVGTGNTIYF. The CDR3 DNA follows: TGTGCCAGCAGCCCGAGATGGGGGGTTGGGACTGGAAACACCATATATTTT.

CDR3 DNA: TGTGCCAGCAGTGAAACTGGGGCGCCGGAAGAAAAACTGTTTTTT. It is translated as CASSETGAPEEKLFF. The chain carries TRBV6-1 and TRBJ1-4; weak D call: TRBD1 (5 bases). Looked up from germline, CDR1 is MNHNS and CDR2 is SASEGT. CDR3 length equals 15 residues. V dropped 2 bases and J dropped 8 bases, with 15 bases sitting between them.

This clone has only one observation. V and J are TRBV7-8 and TRBJ1-2, with D perhaps matching TRBD1 (6 bases). Between the trimmed V and J ends, which lost 5 bases and 8 bases, there was a span of 24 bases. The CDR3 runs 16 residues. From germline, CDR1 is SGHVS and CDR2 FQNEAQ. The CDR3 loop reads CASSLRRGGNLGGYTF. The CDR3 nucleotides are TGTGCCAGCAGCCTTAGAAGGGGGGGTAATTTGGGAGGCTACACCTTC.

This rearrangement joins TRBV6-6 to TRBJ1-1; D might be TRBD1 (5 bases). Germline CDR1 is MNHNY and CDR2 is SVGAGI (reference sequence). The CDR3 is made up of 13 amino acids. Trimming took off 9 bases at V and 0 bases at J, with 11 bases between the two ends. The chain's CDR3 is CASRTYMNTEAFF. CDR3 nucleotide sequence: TGTGCCAGTAGGACATACATGAACACTGAAGCTTTCTTT.

The chain carries TRBV29-1 and TRBJ1-6; tentative D call: TRBD1 (5 bases). The CDR3 runs 13 residues. Trimming took 4 bases from V and 8 from J, leaving 12 bases between them. Germline V gives CDR1 SQVTM, CDR2 ANQGSEA. CDR3 region: CSVGLTGDSPLHF. CDR3 nucleotide sequence: TGCAGCGTTGGCCTCACAGGAGATTCACCCCTCCACTTT.

The genes are TRBV29-1 and TRBJ2-1; the match to TRBD2 covers 11 bases. CDR3 size: 16 residues. The junction had 6 bases not matched to a gene; V was cut back by 5 bases and J by 0 bases. CDR1 SQVTM and CDR2 ANQGSEA come from the germline V gene. The DNA of the CDR3 is TGCAGCGTTCCCCCTAGCGGGAGGAGCTCCTACAATGAGCAGTTCTTC. The encoded protein is CSVPPSGRSSYNEQFF.

The gene calls are TRBV7-3 and TRBJ2-1, with D perhaps TRBD2 (5 bases). V was cut by 5 bases and J by 7 bases, with 18 bases left in between. This CDR3 spans 15 amino acids. The germline gives CDR1 SGHTA, CDR2 FQGTGA. CDR3 loop: CASSASLADRNEQFF. CDR3 DNA: TGTGCCAGCAGCGCATCCCTAGCTGACCGTAATGAGCAGTTCTTC.

A word on this clone: Other DNA sequences in the same sample also yield this CDR3. The chain couples TRBV6-5 to TRBJ1-1; D call uncertain. Trimming shortened V by 0 bases and J by 1 base, and 3 bases separated the two germline ends. The germline V gene has CDR1 MNHEY and CDR2 SVGAGI. The CDR3 length is 13 residues. The CDR3 loop is CASSYSWNTEAFF. The CDR3 DNA is TGTGCCAGCAGTTACTCTTGGAACACTGAAGCTTTCTTT.

The chain combines TRBV7-2 with TRBJ1-5, with no clear D. The ends were cut back, 2 bases at V and 0 bases at J, with 11 bases in the middle. Germline lookup yields CDR1 SGHTA and CDR2 FQGNSA. The CDR3 runs to 16 residues. Here the CDR3 DNA reads TGTGCCAGCAGCTTAAACTACCTTTATAGCAATCAGCCCCAGCATTTT. Translating it yields CASSLNYLYSNQPQHF.

The genes are TRBV2 and TRBJ1-3; the D gene is possibly TRBD1 (5 bases). The CDR3 is made up of 15 amino acids. The V and J ends lost 4 bases and 3 bases respectively, with 13 bases between them. In germline, CDR1 is SNHLY, CDR2 FYNNEI. The DNA for the CDR3 is TGTGCCAGCAGTGGCCCTGACAGAGGTGGAAACACCATATATTTT. Its protein is CASSGPDRGGNTIYF.

This sequence joins TRBV7-9 and TRBJ1-1; 7 nucleotides align to TRBD1. CDR1 SEHNR and CDR2 FQNEAQ come from the germline V gene (reference sequence). V dropped 2 bases and J dropped 4; count of bases not matched to a gene: 7. The CDR3 covers 15 residues. The CDR3 loop is CASSLNPAGGTEAFF. The CDR3, as DNA: TGTGCCAGCAGCTTAAATCCGGCAGGGGGCACTGAAGCTTTCTTT.

The chain is built from TRBV2 and TRBJ1-2, with 7 positions matching TRBD1. The V segment lost 4 bases and the J segment 3 bases; nucleotides outside the gene matches: 2. The CDR3 covers 13 residues. Germline CDR1 is SNHLY and CDR2 is FYNNEI. The chain's CDR3 is CASSGQGDYGYTF. CDR3 bases: TGTGCCAGCAGTGGTCAGGGGGACTATGGCTACACCTTC.

This rearrangement joins TRBV5-4 to TRBJ1-5, with 7 bases lining up with TRBD1. V shed 0 bases and J 6 bases; nucleotides not matched to a gene: 6. Germline assignment: CDR1 SGHNT and CDR2 YYREEE (reference sequence). CDR3 size: 15 residues. CDR3 sequence: CASSLEGGQGQPQHF. The CDR3 nucleotides read TGTGCCAGCAGCTTGGAAGGGGGCCAGGGTCAGCCCCAGCATTTT.

V gene TRBV9 combines with J gene TRBJ2-3; the match to TRBD2 covers 13 bases. V was pared by 3 bases and J by 0 bases, with 4 bases of the junction left unmatched. This CDR3 comprises 17 residues. Germline values: CDR1 SGDLS, CDR2 YYNGEE. This CDR3 is CASSAGLAGTSTDTQYF. The CDR3 DNA follows: TGTGCCAGCAGCGCGGGACTAGCGGGGACCAGCACAGATACGCAGTATTTT. Looking up the rest from reference TRBV9 and TRBJ2-3 gives the full variable domain: DSGVTQTPKHLITATGQRVTLRCSPRSGDLSVYWYQQSLDQGLQFLIQYYNGEERAKGNILERFSAQQFPDLHSELNLSSLELGDSALYFCASSAGLAGTSTDTQYFGPGTRLTVL.